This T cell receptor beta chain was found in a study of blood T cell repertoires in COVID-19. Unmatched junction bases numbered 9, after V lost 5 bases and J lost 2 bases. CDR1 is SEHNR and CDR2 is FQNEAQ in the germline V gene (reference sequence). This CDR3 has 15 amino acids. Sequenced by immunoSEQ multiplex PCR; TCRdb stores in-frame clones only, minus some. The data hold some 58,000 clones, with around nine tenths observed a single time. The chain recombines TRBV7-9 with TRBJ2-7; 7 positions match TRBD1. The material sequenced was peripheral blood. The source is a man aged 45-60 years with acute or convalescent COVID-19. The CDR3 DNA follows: TGTGCCAGCAGCCCCGACAGGGCTAGAGCCTACGAGCAGTACTTC. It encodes CASSPDRARAYEQYF.